This T cell receptor beta chain was observed in a study of CD4 T cells in relation to SARS-CoV-2 and coronaviruses. Whole-study context: TCR beta CDR3s were sequenced after 10-day antigen culture of PBMCs.

The repertoire was sequenced with immunoSEQ multiplex PCR; TCRdb's copy has only in-frame clones and lacks some. Of 35,000 to 40,000 clones in the sample, more than 70% are singletons; the top ten hold 4.5%. Study-wide results and caveats: In 55% to 75% of donors, memory CD4+ clonotypes crossrecognized SARS-CoV-2 and at least one common cold coronavirus spike.

Unmatched junction bases numbered 15, after V lost 10 bases and J lost 4 bases. CDR1 is LNHDA and CDR2 is SQIVND in the germline V gene (reference sequence). This CDR3 spans 16 amino acids. As regards this clone: Antigen unknown.

The gene calls are TRBV19 and TRBJ2-3; 9 nucleotides agree with TRBD1. Sequences were obtained from naive CD4+ T cells from PBMCs, cultured in vitro. The sample's subset: naive CD4+ T cells isolated by negative enrichment. The sequence derives from an adult with COVID-19. The CDR3 protein is CATYSPGQGSPDTQYF. CDR3 coding DNA: TGTGCCACCTACAGCCCGGGACAGGGTTCCCCAGATACGCAGTATTTT.